Sequencing of this T cell receptor beta chain was carried out in a study of T cell responses to AZD1222 COVID-19 vaccine. The CDR3 is 19 residues long. The trim removed 5 bases at V and 5 bases at J, leaving 16 bases unmatched. The germline CDR1 and CDR2 sequences are SGHNT and YYREEE (reference sequence). Broader study findings: With two AZD1222 doses given, Spike-specific TCR breadth and depth both rose. Baseline serostatus was positive in only six AZD1222 recipients.

Remarks on this clone: Its specificity is unknown.

Assay: immunoSEQ multiplex PCR; the TCRdb copy retains only in-frame clones and omits some. The sample includes tens of thousands of clones, 88% seen only once; the top ten take 12%. Second doses that came at about 4 or about 12 weeks were put together. This clonotype originated in an adult who received the AZD1222 COVID-19 vaccine. This chain uses TRBV5-4 with TRBJ2-3, with TRBD2 matching 14 bases. The sequencing used peripheral blood, collected 28 days after the second AZD1222 dose. The CDR3 protein is CASRPLRTSGGPGGDTQYF. The CDR3, as DNA: TGTGCCAGCAGGCCCCTCCGGACTAGCGGGGGGCCGGGGGGAGATACGCAGTATTTT.